The present T cell receptor (beta chain) was sequenced within a study of cytomegalovirus exposure and HLA in healthy donors. The germline V gene has CDR1 SGHVS and CDR2 FQNEAQ. The CDR3 sequence is 17 residues long. Trimming cost V 0 bases and J 4 bases, with 18 bases left between them. Use of 60 Vbeta and 13 Jbeta primers characterized the PCR. Assay used: immunoSEQ multiplex PCR; TCRdb lists only in-frame clones, some missing. The sample shows some 200,000 clones, roughly 80% of them seen only once. This sequence originates from a man aged 45-60 years in good health and CMV-seronegative. The chain carries TRBV7-8 and TRBJ1-2; D ambiguous. The material sequenced was PBMCs. CDR3 amino acids: CASSLARLPVTIYGYTF. In DNA form, the CDR3 reads TGTGCCAGCAGCTTAGCGAGGCTCCCTGTAACTATCTATGGCTACACCTTC. The whole variable domain, remainder taken from reference TRBV7-8 and TRBJ1-2, is GAGVSQSPRYKVAKRGQDVALRCDPISGHVSLFWYQQALGQGPEFLTYFQNEAQLDKSGLPSDRFFAERPEGSVSTLKIQRTQQEDSAVYLCASSLARLPVTIYGYTFGSGTRLTVV.